This TCR beta chain stems from a study of Ad26.COV2.S vaccination and SARS-CoV-2 variants. Regarding the study as a whole: People who got the vaccine had more spike-specific TCR breadth than people who got placebo. There was a possibility that the TCR breadth and depth analyses underestimated total T cell responses. Participants given vaccine showed non-spike TCR breadth similar to that of placebo recipients.

The treatment is: 19 received Ad26.COV2.S at low or high dose, single or two shots; roughly 5 received placebo; per-sample allocation not given. At day 63 after the first vaccine or placebo injection, samples were drawn. Method: immunoSEQ multiplex PCR; TCRdb's copy keeps in-frame clones and lacks some. The sample contains about 400,000 clones, approximately 90% of which appear only once. This CDR3 is built from 14 residues. Trimming stripped 4 bases from V and 5 bases from J, with 12 bases between. Germline V gene lookup returns CDR1 SGHTA and CDR2 FQGNSA. As to this clone: The antigen is not known.

This receptor was taken from a person between 18 and 60 years old who received the Ad26.COV2.S COVID-19 vaccine or a placebo. Sample: peripheral blood, taken in a trial of Ad26.COV2.S vaccine versus placebo. The V gene is TRBV7-2, the J gene TRBJ2-1, with D unresolved. The CDR3, as DNA: TGTGCCAGCAGCTATTTCGGACCGGACAATGAGCAGTTCTTC. It yields the protein CASSYFGPDNEQFF.